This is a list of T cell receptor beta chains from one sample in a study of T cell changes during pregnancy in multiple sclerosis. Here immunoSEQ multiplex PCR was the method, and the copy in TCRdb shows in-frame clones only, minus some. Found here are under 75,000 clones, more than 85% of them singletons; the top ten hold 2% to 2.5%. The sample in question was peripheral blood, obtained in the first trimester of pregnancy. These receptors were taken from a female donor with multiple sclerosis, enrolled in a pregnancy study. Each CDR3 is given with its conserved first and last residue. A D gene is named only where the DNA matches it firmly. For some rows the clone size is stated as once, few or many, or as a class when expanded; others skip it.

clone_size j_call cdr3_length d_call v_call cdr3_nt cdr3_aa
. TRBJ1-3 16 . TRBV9 TGTGCCAGCAGCGTAGGACAGAGTACCTCTGGAAACACCATATATTTT CASSVGQSTSGNTIYF
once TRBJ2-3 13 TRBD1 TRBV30 TGTGCCTGGACTAAGGGGGCTGAAGATACGCAGTATTTT CAWTKGAEDTQYF
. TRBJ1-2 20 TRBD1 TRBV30 TGTGCCTGGAGTGATGGAGAAACTCTGGGGACAGGGGCTTCTGGGCCTGGCTACACCTTC CAWSDGETLGTGASGPGYTF
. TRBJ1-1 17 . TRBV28 TGTGCCAGCAGCCCCCACCCGCCGAAGCAGGGGCACACTGAAGCTTTCTTT CASSPHPPKQGHTEAFF
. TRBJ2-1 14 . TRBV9 TGTGCCAGCAGCGACACACAGGGATACAATGAGCAGTTCTTC CASSDTQGYNEQFF
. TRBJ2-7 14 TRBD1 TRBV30 TGTGCCTGGAGTATTTTAGGGACAGGGGTCGAGCAGTACTTC CAWSILGTGVEQYF
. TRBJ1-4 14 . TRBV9 TGTGCCAGCAGCCCCGGGGTGGGGAGGGAAAAACTGTTTTTT CASSPGVGREKLFF
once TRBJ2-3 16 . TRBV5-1 TGCGCCAGCAGCTTGACGAGCGGTTCCGGCACAGATACGCAGTATTTT CASSLTSGSGTDTQYF
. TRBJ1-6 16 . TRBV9 TGTGCCAGCAGCGTAGGAAGGAGCTCCTATAATTCACCCCTCCACTTT CASSVGRSSYNSPLHF
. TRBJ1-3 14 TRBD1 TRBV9 TGTGCCAGCAGCGTTACAGGGGGAGGAAACACCATATATTTT CASSVTGGGNTIYF
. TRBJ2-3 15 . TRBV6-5 TGTGCCAGCAGTCCCCTCACGGTCCGGACAGATACGCAGTATTTT CASSPLTVRTDTQYF
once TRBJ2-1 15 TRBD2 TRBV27 TGTGCCAGCAGTTTAATAGCGGGGGGTTACAATGAGCAGTTCTTC CASSLIAGGYNEQFF
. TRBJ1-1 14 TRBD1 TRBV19 TGTGCCAGTAGGGAACAGGGGGGGAACACTGAAGCTTTCTTT CASREQGGNTEAFF
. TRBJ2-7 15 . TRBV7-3 TGTGCCAGCAGCTTAACCGGGGTTACGTCCTACGAGCAGTACTTC CASSLTGVTSYEQYF
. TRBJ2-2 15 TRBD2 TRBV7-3 TGTGCCAGCAGCCGAGCGGGGACTAACACCGGGGAGCTGTTTTTT CASSRAGTNTGELFF
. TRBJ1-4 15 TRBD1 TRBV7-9 TGTGCCAGCAGCGAGCGGACAGGGGGCAGTGAAAAACTGTTTTTT CASSERTGGSEKLFF
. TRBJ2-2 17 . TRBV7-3 TGTGCCAGCAGCTTGGGTCGCGGCCCCCCGTTAGCCGGGGAGCTGTTTTTT CASSLGRGPPLAGELFF
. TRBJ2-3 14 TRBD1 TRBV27 TGTGCCAGCAGACAACAGGGGCTCACAGATACGCAGTATTTT CASRQQGLTDTQYF
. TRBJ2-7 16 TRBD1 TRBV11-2 TGTGCCAGCAGCTTAGTGGGGACAGTTTCGTCGTACGAGCAGTACTTC CASSLVGTVSSYEQYF
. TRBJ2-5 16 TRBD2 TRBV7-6 TGTGCCAGCAGCCCAGCTTTGGGGGGGTACCAAGAGACCCAGTACTTC CASSPALGGYQETQYF
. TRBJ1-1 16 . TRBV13 TGTGCCAGCAGCAGCCGAGAAGGCGGGACGAACACTGAAGCTTTCTTT CASSSREGGTNTEAFF
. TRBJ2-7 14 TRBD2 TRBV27 TGTGCCAGCAGTTTAACGGGGGGGCGGCTCGAGCAGTACTTC CASSLTGGRLEQYF
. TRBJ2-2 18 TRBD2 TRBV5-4 TGTGCCAGCAGCTTGGGCAGCGGGGTCAAAGTCCCCACCGGGGAGCTGTTTTTT CASSLGSGVKVPTGELFF
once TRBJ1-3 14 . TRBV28 TGTGCCAGCACCGGACAGAGTTTTGGAAACACCATATATTTT CASTGQSFGNTIYF
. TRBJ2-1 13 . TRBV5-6 TGTGCCAGCAGCCTGACTAGTTTACGTGAGCAGTTCTTC CASSLTSLREQFF
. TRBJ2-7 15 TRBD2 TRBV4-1 TGCGCCAGCAGCCTGGAGACTAGCGGCACCTACGAGCAGTACTTC CASSLETSGTYEQYF
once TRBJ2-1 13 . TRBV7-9 TGTGCCAGCACTCCACCCGACGGGAATGAGCAGTTCTTC CASTPPDGNEQFF